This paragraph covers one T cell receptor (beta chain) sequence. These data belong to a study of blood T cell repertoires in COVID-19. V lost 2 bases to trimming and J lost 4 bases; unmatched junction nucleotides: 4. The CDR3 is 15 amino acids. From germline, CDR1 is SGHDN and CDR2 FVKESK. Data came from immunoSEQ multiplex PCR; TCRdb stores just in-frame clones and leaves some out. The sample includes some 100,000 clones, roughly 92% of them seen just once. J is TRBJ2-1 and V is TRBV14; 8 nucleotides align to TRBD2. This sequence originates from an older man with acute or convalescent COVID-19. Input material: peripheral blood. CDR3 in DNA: TGTGCCAGCAGCCAACGGACTAGCAGATACAATGAGCAGTTCTTC. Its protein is CASSQRTSRYNEQFF.